Shown below are 30 T cell receptor beta chains from a single sample sequenced in a study of neurological immune-mediated disorders (dated by TCRdb to the late 2010s). Receptor amplification or capture employed 5' RACE. The instrument given in TCRdb is Illumina HiSeq 2500. The public reads were quality trimmed at Q25 with fastp and then assembled into clones with MiXCR by TCRdb, keeping productive beta chains. Each entry is one CDR3 protein sequence, shown with its most common DNA and genes. In this sample the table shows some 60,000 distinct CDR3 sequences, 3.5% of which occur a single time. 2.5% to 4% of the sample lies in the top ten. The sample consisted of PBMCs. The receptor source for this set is a woman younger than 45 with multiple sclerosis.

This clonotype was counted at least ten times. The rearrangement uses TRBV2 and TRBJ1-2, with no clear D. Trimming left V 6 bases short and J 13 bases short, with 18 bases between. The V gene's germline CDR1 is SNHLY and CDR2 FYNNEI. The CDR3 consists of 12 residues. The CDR3 sequence: CASRGGGMSLTF. CDR3 nucleotides: TGTGCCAGCAGGGGAGGCGGAATGTCTCTCACCTTC.

In its sample, this clonotype was seen many times. The CDR3 loop reads CSSGSPGKETQYF. CDR3 bases: TGCAGCTCGGGGTCCCCTGGAAAAGAGACCCAGTACTTC. The genes are TRBV20-1 and TRBJ2-5, with D tentatively TRBD2 (5 bases). The germline CDR1 and CDR2 sequences are DFQATT and SNEGSKA (reference sequence). The CDR3 is 13 amino acids.

In regard to this clonotype: The junction and the germline gene differ at one end; a read error may be behind it. This chain links TRBV15 with TRBJ1-1, with a weak D call TRBD1 (5 bases). CDR3 length: 12 residues. Germline V gene sequence: CDR1 LNHNV, CDR2 YYDKDF (reference sequence). The CDR3 DNA follows: TGTGCCACCAGCCGAGACAGAGTTGAAGCTTTCTTT. This gives the protein CATSRDRVEAFF.

This clonotype was counted ten times or more. The chain couples TRBV6-1 to TRBJ2-7; D may correspond to TRBD1 or TRBD2 (6 bases each). Germline CDR1 and CDR2: MNHNS and SASEGT. The CDR3 has 12 residues. V lost 8 bases to trimming and J lost 5 bases, with 13 bases between them. CDR3 protein: CASHWGANEQYF. The CDR3 region has the DNA TGTGCCAGCCATTGGGGGGCCAACGAGCAGTACTTC.

This clonotype was detected ten times or more. This chain connects TRBV12-3 or TRBV12-4 to TRBJ1-1; 7 positions agree with TRBD1. The CDR3 length is 15 residues. With 5 bases clipped from V and 1 base from J, the junction kept 7 bases outside the gene matches. CDR3 sequence reads: CASSPRQGSNTEAFF. The CDR3 region has the DNA TGTGCCAGCAGTCCGCGACAGGGATCGAACACTGAAGCTTTCTTT.

This clonotype was seen repeatedly, ten times or more. This chain joins TRBV7-2 and TRBJ1-1; D remains ambiguous. The V end lost 5 bases, the J end lost 2 bases, and 12 bases lay between the germline ends. The germline gives CDR1 SGHTA, CDR2 FQGNSA. The CDR3 covers 14 residues. The DNA for the CDR3 is TGTGCCAGCAGCCCCTTGGTACTCAACACTGAAGCTTTCTTT. Its protein product is CASSPLVLNTEAFF.

This clonotype occurred many times. This chain joins TRBV29-1 and TRBJ2-1; tentative D call: TRBD1 (6 bases). CDR3 size: 15 residues. V was cut by 4 bases and J by 0 bases, with 13 bases left in between. The V gene's germline CDR1 is SQVTM and CDR2 ANQGSEA. The CDR3 loop is CSVVGQQGSYNEQFF. In DNA form, the CDR3 reads TGCAGCGTTGTCGGACAGCAAGGCTCCTACAATGAGCAGTTCTTC.

A few counts support this clonotype. This may come from a read error, since a much larger clone is one base off. This sequence joins TRBV5-1 and TRBJ2-5, with 8 bases matching TRBD2. Germline-derived CDR1 and CDR2 are SGHRS and YFSETQ. V shed 4 bases and J 2 bases; nucleotides not matched to a gene: 10. This CDR3 spans 16 amino acids. The CDR3 loop is CASSGTGTRGQETQYF. The CDR3 nucleotides read TGCGCCAGCAGCGGTACCGGGACTAGAGGACAAGAGACCCAGTACTTC.

This clonotype has at least ten counts. The germline gene is not matched at one end of the junction; a read error may be the cause. The V gene is TRBV7-9, the J gene TRBJ2-4; no firm D call. The CDR3 totals 11 residues. Per the germline V gene, CDR1 is SEHNR and CDR2 is FQNEAQ (reference sequence). The CDR3 DNA reads TGTGCCAGCAGCTTCAAACTCCCCCCGAACTTC. Its protein is CASSFKLPPNF. Variable domain in full (rest from reference TRBV7-9 and TRBJ2-4): DTGVSQNPRHKITKRGQNVTFRCDPISEHNRLYWYRQTLGQGPEFLTYFQNEAQLEKSRLLSDRFSAERPKGSFSTLEIQRTEQGDSAMYLCASSFKLPPNFGAGTRLSVL.

This clonotype appeared many times. This chain links TRBV2 with TRBJ1-2; 7 bases align to TRBD1. CDR3 size: 12 residues. Losses at the gene ends were 8 bases for V and 4 bases for J; bases not matched to a gene: 4. Germline CDR1 SNHLY, CDR2 FYNNEI. DNA for the CDR3: TGTGCCAGCTTAGGGGGCAGCTATGGCTACACCTTC. Its protein is CASLGGSYGYTF.

This clonotype was recorded many times. The chain employs TRBV20-1 and TRBJ1-2; TRBD1 aligns across 7 bases. Germline-derived CDR1 and CDR2 are DFQATT and SNEGSKA (reference sequence). V lost 0 bases to trimming and J lost 6 bases; unmatched junction nucleotides: 16. This CDR3 has 17 residues. In nucleotides, the CDR3 is TGCAGTGCTAGAGATGGAGGACAGGACTCAACGAGTGATGGCTACACCTTC. This sequence encodes CSARDGGQDSTSDGYTF.

This clonotype has a count of ten or more. V and J are TRBV7-2 and TRBJ2-4, with 15 bases fitting TRBD2. The trim removed 3 bases at V and 5 bases at J, leaving 8 bases unmatched. The length of the CDR3 is 18 residues. CDR1 and CDR2 from the germline V gene are SGHTA and FQGNSA. CDR3 nucleotides: TGTGCCAGCAGCTTGCGGACTAGCGGGGGGGCCGGCGAAAACATTCAGTACTTC. Translation: CASSLRTSGGAGENIQYF.

The table lists this clonotype with many counts. The chain recombines TRBV5-1 with TRBJ2-7; a possible D gene is TRBD1 (6 bases). CDR1 SGHRS and CDR2 YFSETQ come from the germline V gene. CDR3 size: 14 residues. Trimming removed 9 bases at V and 3 bases at J, with 19 bases between. The CDR3 DNA reads as TGCGCCACTTCGACAGGTGGCGACATCTACGAGCAGTACTTC. It is translated as CATSTGGDIYEQYF.

This clonotype was counted at least ten times. The V and J genes are TRBV20-1 and TRBJ2-7; TRBD2 matches at 10 bases. V gave up 3 bases and J gave up 5 bases; unmatched junction bases: 7. This CDR3 has 14 amino acids. Germline V lookup: CDR1 DFQATT, CDR2 SNEGSKA (reference sequence). CDR3 region: CSASTSGVYDEQYF. The CDR3 nucleotides are TGCAGTGCTAGTACTAGCGGGGTATATGACGAGCAGTACTTC.

The table lists this clonotype with many counts. The gene calls are TRBV12-3 or TRBV12-4 and TRBJ2-5, with TRBD1 identical over 8 bases. This CDR3 comprises 15 residues. V dropped 6 bases and J dropped 1; count of bases not matched to a gene: 7. The DNA of the CDR3 is TGTGCCAGCAGCCGAGACAGGGGCCCCCAAGAGACCCAGTACTTC. The encoded protein is CASSRDRGPQETQYF.

This clonotype was observed at least ten times. This chain joins TRBV5-1 and TRBJ2-6, with TRBD2 matching over 10 bases. J lost 2 bases, V lost 2 bases, and 7 bases had no gene match. The CDR3 runs to 18 residues. Germline CDR1 is SGHRS and CDR2 is YFSETQ. The CDR3 DNA sequence: TGCGCCAGCAGCTTCGCCAGCGGGGGGGCGGCTGGGGCCAACGTCCTGACTTTC. It codes for CASSFASGGAAGANVLTF.

This chain connects TRBV28 to TRBJ1-2; D not certain. Trimming took off 4 bases at V and 4 bases at J, with 10 bases between the two ends. Germline CDR1 MDHEN, CDR2 SYDVKM. The CDR3 has 13 amino acids. The CDR3 here is CASSSYGAYGYTF. The CDR3 DNA is TGTGCCAGCAGTTCCTACGGTGCCTATGGCTACACCTTC.

This clonotype was recorded at least ten times. This chain uses TRBV20-1 with TRBJ2-7, with D perhaps matching TRBD2 (6 bases). The CDR3 totals 14 residues. CDR1 is DFQATT and CDR2 is SNEGSKA in the germline V gene (reference sequence). The V end was cut by 5 bases, the J end by 2 bases, with 16 bases between. CDR3 sequence reads: CSAGYGGDPYEQYF. The CDR3 DNA sequence: TGCAGTGCTGGCTACGGAGGGGACCCCTACGAGCAGTACTTC.

The table lists this clonotype with many counts. The chain links TRBV12-3 or TRBV12-4 to TRBJ2-7, with D perhaps TRBD1 (5 bases). The CDR3 loop spans 13 amino acids. Trimming stripped 6 bases from V and 5 bases from J, with 14 bases between. The CDR3 reads CASSPLGRNEQYF. CDR3 in DNA: TGTGCCAGCAGCCCCCTGGGGCGCAACGAGCAGTACTTC.

This clonotype has ten or more counts. The V call is TRBV7-2, the J call TRBJ2-2, with 10 bases matching TRBD2. V trimming: 5 bases; J trimming: 3 bases; junction bases outside the gene matches: 3. The CDR3 is made up of 15 amino acids. CDR1 SGHTA and CDR2 FQGNSA come from the germline V gene. The CDR3 here is CASSQLAGYTGELFF. DNA for the CDR3: TGTGCCAGCAGCCAACTAGCGGGGTACACCGGGGAGCTGTTTTTT.

At least ten counts were recorded for this clonotype. CDR3 region: CASSLEIATNEKLFF. The CDR3 DNA sequence: TGTGCCAGCAGCTTAGAAATTGCAACTAATGAAAAACTGTTTTTT. The chain couples TRBV7-6 to TRBJ1-4; D gene uncertain. With 1 base removed from V and 0 bases from J, the gap between germline ends came to 6 bases. Looked up from germline, CDR1 is SGHVS and CDR2 is FNYEAQ. The CDR3 contains 15 residues.

This clonotype was seen ten or more times. The rearrangement links TRBV12-3 or TRBV12-4 to TRBJ1-2; D uncertain. The V end was cut by 3 bases, the J end by 6 bases, with 17 bases between. The CDR3 is made up of 15 amino acids. CDR3 region: CASSLVQSGSHGYTF. Written as DNA, the CDR3 is TGTGCCAGCAGTTTGGTTCAATCGGGGTCCCATGGCTACACCTTC.

This clonotype was detected many times. The V gene is TRBV27, the J gene TRBJ2-7; TRBD1 matches 7 bases. J was trimmed by 3 bases and V by 6 bases; bases with no gene match: 8. Germline V lookup: CDR1 MNHEY, CDR2 SMNVEV (reference sequence). The CDR3 extends over 14 amino acids. The CDR3 nucleotides are TGTGCCAGCAGACTGACAGGGAAATTCTACGAGCAGTACTTC. It specifies CASRLTGKFYEQYF.

This clonotype has ten or more counts. The V call is TRBV28, the J call TRBJ1-5; tentatively, D is TRBD1 (5 bases). Looked up from germline, CDR1 is MDHEN and CDR2 is SYDVKM. This CDR3 has 13 amino acids. The V and J ends lost 2 bases and 6 bases respectively, with 8 bases between them. The CDR3 DNA follows: TGTGCCAGCAGTTTAAGGGGAGCTCAGCCCCAGCATTTT. Translated, it gives CASSLRGAQPQHF. Together with reference TRBV28 and TRBJ1-5, the CDR3 gives the full variable domain: DVKVTQSSRYLVKRTGEKVFLECVQDMDHENMFWYRQDPGLGLRLIYFSYDVKMKEKGDIPEGYSVSREKKERFSLILESASTNQTSMYLCASSLRGAQPQHFGDGTRLSIL.

Ten or more counts support this clonotype. The chain uses TRBV4-1 and TRBJ1-3, with D perhaps matching TRBD1 (5 bases). CDR1 MGHRA and CDR2 YSYEKL come from the germline V gene. This CDR3 region has 16 residues. Trimming cost V 1 base and J 8 bases, with 18 bases left between them. CDR3 in DNA: TGCGCCAGCAGCCAAGCCCCCCCGGGGGGACGGGACACCATATATTTT. Its translation is CASSQAPPGGRDTIYF.

This clonotype was seen many times. V usage is TRBV18 and J usage is TRBJ1-3; D unclear. The CDR3 covers 14 residues. Germline V CDR1 and CDR2: KGHSH, LQKENI. Trimming took off 0 bases at V and 5 bases at J, with 8 bases between the two ends. The CDR3 region has the DNA TGTGCCAGCTCACCACCGACCACAAGAAACACCATATATTTT. Amino acid sequence: CASSPPTTRNTIYF.

At least ten counts were recorded for this clonotype. The V and J genes are TRBV5-1 and TRBJ2-7, with 9 positions matching TRBD1. CDR1 and CDR2 (germline): SGHRS, YFSETQ. The CDR3 sequence is 14 residues long. J gave up 5 bases and V 4 bases, and 7 bases lay outside the gene matches. Here the CDR3 reads CASSGGQGVDEQYF. The CDR3 region has the DNA TGCGCCAGCAGCGGGGGACAGGGAGTCGACGAGCAGTACTTC.

This clonotype came up many times. The chain combines TRBV6-5 with TRBJ1-5; TRBD1 might be the D (5 bases). Germline assignment: CDR1 MNHEY and CDR2 SVGAGI. The CDR3 is 14 amino acids. The ends were cut back, 6 bases at V and 7 bases at J, with 16 bases in the middle. Written as DNA, the CDR3 is TGTGCCAGCAGCCTGGCCGGACCAGGGCAGCCCCAGCATTTT. Translation: CASSLAGPGQPQHF.

This clonotype was detected many times. The rearrangement joins TRBV4-1 to TRBJ1-1; D unresolved. Germline-derived CDR1 and CDR2 are MGHRA and YSYEKL. The CDR3 has 16 residues. Deletions cut 2 bases from V and 4 bases from J, with 17 bases between. CDR3 bases: TGCGCCAGCAGCCAATCTTTGGTTCAATGGGCCACTGAAGCTTTCTTT. Its protein product is CASSQSLVQWATEAFF.

This clonotype appeared many times. This chain uses TRBV5-6 with TRBJ2-3, with D uncertain. Trimming pared 0 bases from V and 5 bases from J, leaving 7 bases between. Germline V gene data show CDR1 as SGHDT and CDR2 as YYEEEE. The CDR3 loop spans 13 amino acids. The CDR3 reads CASSLGVRDTQYF. The CDR3 coding sequence is TGTGCCAGCAGCTTGGGAGTTCGAGATACGCAGTATTTT.